This entry lists 2 T cell receptor beta chains sequenced from one sample in a study of T cells after yellow fever vaccination. MiXCR was run by TCRdb on the 5' RACE reads, yielding one entry per CDR3 protein. There are about 170,000 distinct CDR3 sequences in the sample; 11% occur only once, and 30% to 45% lies in the top ten. Source: CD8+ T cells sorted from PBMCs, taken 15 days after the yellow fever booster vaccination. These receptors originate from a man aged 18 to 35 who received the YFV17D yellow fever vaccine.

In DNA, the CDR3 is TGTGCCAGCAGCAAAGGACACAACTATGGCTACACCTTC. Translation gives CASSKGHNYGYTF. The rearrangement uses TRBV21-1 and TRBJ1-2. TRBV21-1 is an annotated pseudogene. CDR3 length: 13 residues.

This clonotype was observed a handful of times. The V call is TRBV5-6, the J call TRBJ2-2; 12 bases match TRBD2. The V segment lost 2 bases and the J segment 0 bases; nucleotides outside the gene matches: 2. Germline CDR1 and CDR2: SGHDT and YYEEEE. The CDR3 has 17 amino acids. The CDR3 sequence: CASSLLAGGSNTGELFF. In DNA form, the CDR3 reads TGTGCCAGCAGCTTACTAGCGGGGGGCTCGAACACCGGGGAGCTGTTTTTT.